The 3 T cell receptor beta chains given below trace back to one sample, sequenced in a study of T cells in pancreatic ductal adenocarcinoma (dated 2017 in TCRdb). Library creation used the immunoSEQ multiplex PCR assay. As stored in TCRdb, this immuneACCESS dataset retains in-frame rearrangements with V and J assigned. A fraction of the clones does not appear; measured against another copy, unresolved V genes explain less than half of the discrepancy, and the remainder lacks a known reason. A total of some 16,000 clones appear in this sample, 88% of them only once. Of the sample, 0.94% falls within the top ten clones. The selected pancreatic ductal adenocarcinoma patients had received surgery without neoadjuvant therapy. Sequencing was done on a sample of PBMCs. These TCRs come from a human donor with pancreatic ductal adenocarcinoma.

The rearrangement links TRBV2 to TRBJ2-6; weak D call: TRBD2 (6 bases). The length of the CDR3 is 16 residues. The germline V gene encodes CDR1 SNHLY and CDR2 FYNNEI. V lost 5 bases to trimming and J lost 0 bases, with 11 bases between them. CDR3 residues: CASSWRANSGANVLTF. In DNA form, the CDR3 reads TGTGCCAGCAGTTGGAGGGCGAACTCTGGGGCCAACGTCCTGACTTTC.

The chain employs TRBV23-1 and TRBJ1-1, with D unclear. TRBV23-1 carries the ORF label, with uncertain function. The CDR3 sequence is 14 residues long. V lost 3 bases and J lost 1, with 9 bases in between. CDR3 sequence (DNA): TGCGCCAGCAGTCACTGGGCAGAGAACACTGAAGCTTTCTTT. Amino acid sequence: CASSHWAENTEAFF.

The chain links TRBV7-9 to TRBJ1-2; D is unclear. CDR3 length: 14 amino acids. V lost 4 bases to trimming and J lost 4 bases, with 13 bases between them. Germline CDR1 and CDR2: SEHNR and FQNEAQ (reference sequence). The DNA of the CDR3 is TGTGCCAGCAGCTATACGACGGAGACCTATGGCTACACCTTC. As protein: CASSYTTETYGYTF.